This T cell receptor (beta chain) was observed in a study of T cells in Graves' hyperthyroidism and ophthalmopathy. TCR beta CDR3 region amplification was performed from RNA transcripts. Initially, a first-round RT-PCR of the TCR CDR3 employed the HTBI primer set. From the multiplex PCR reads, TCRdb called clonotypes with MiXCR, one entry per CDR3 protein. The sample has fewer than 650,000 distinct CDR3 sequences, about 15% seen once; the top ten hold roughly 4.5%. This clonotype was recorded many times. Ophthalmopathy patients showed a Clinical Activity Score of at least 3, NOSPECS grade of at least 4 and duration under 3 months. This CDR3 contains 14 residues. V dropped 6 bases and J dropped 6; count of bases not matched to a gene: 8.

The chain is built from TRBV12-3 or TRBV12-4 and TRBJ1-5, with 7 bases fitting TRBD1. Sequenced input: blood. The sequence was collected from a woman between 40 and 55 years old with Graves' ophthalmopathy. Written as DNA, the CDR3 is TGTGCCAGCAGCAGACAGGGAACTGTTCAGCCCCAGCATTTT. Protein: CASSRQGTVQPQHF.